The T cell receptor beta chain described here comes from a study of CD8+ T cells in alopecia areata. This CDR3 is built from 14 residues. The germline V gene has CDR1 MDHEN and CDR2 SYDVKM. The ends were cut back, 5 bases at V and 6 bases at J, with 11 bases in the middle. The authors extracted RNA and reverse transcribed it into cDNA as the sequencing template. The assay was immunoSEQ multiplex PCR, and TCRdb's table has in-frame clones only and misses some. The sample has about 100,000 clones, roughly 59% seen once; the top ten hold 20% to 25%. Study conclusions and caveats: Relative to normal scalp, lesional scalp, especially alopecia totalis/universalis, showed higher clonality.

T lymphocytes (CD4+ and CD8+) were sorted from PBMCs. This clone was observed a handful of times. Its antigen is unknown. Sequencing used CD8+ T cells sorted from blood. This chain joins TRBV28 and TRBJ1-6; a possible D gene is TRBD1 (6 bases). The sequence was collected from a human donor in good health. CDR3 nucleotides: TGTGCCAGCAGTGACAGGATTACTAATTCACCCCTCCACTTT. As protein: CASSDRITNSPLHF.